This TCR beta chain was identified in a study of shared clonotypes between healthy human individuals. Study information: Three CD4 naive, three CD4 memory, two CD8 naive and one CD8 memory plate were used per donor. Study outcomes and limitations: It was only blood that was sampled, and tissue repertoires likely differ.

A word on this clone: What it binds is unknown.

The CDR3 runs to 17 residues. Sequencing used immunoSEQ multiplex PCR; TCRdb keeps in-frame clones, though not all of them. The table records roughly 2.2 million clones, 85% to 95% of them present only once. This TCR was recovered from a young man in good health. Some clones in this sample may be carry-over from other donors' samples. This sequence joins TRBV21-1 and TRBJ1-5. TRBV21-1 is deemed a pseudogene. Sequenced material: naive CD4+ T cells from PBMCs. The subset: CD45RA+ positively selected. CDR3: CASSPEGGIYSNQPQHF. In DNA form, the CDR3 reads TGTGCCAGCAGCCCAGAAGGCGGGATTTATAGCAATCAGCCCCAGCATTTT.